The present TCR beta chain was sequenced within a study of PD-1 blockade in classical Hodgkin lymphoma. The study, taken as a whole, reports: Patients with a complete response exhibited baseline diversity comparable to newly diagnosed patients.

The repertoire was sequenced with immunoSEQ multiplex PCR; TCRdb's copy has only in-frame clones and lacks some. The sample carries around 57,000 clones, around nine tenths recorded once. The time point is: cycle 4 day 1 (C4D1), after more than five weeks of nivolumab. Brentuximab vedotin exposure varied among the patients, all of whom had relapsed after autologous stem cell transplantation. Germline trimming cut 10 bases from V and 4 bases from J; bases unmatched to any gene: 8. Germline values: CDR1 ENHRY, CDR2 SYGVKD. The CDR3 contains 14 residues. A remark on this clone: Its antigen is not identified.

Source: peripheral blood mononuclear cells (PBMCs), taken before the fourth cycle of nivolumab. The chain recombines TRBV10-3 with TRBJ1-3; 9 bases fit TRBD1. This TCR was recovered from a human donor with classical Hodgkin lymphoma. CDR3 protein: CATLRDREGNTIYF. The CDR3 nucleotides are TGTGCCACCCTCCGGGACAGGGAAGGAAACACCATATATTTT.